This entry lists 2 T cell receptor beta chains sequenced from one sample in a study of cytomegalovirus exposure and HLA in healthy donors. PCR amplification relied on 60 Vbeta primers (plus 13 Jbeta primers). Measured with immunoSEQ multiplex PCR; TCRdb has only the in-frame clones, and not every one. Of 50,000 to 70,000 clones in the sample, almost 80% are singletons; the top ten hold 3%. Sample: PBMCs. Source of these receptors: a girl aged 10 to 17 in good health and CMV-seropositive.

V and J are TRBV18 and TRBJ1-2; a possible D gene is TRBD1 (5 bases). Germline V gene sequence: CDR1 KGHSH, CDR2 LQKENI. Trimming stripped 3 bases from V and 0 bases from J, with 11 bases between. The CDR3 has 15 amino acids. CDR3 sequence: CASSPGGESNYGYTF. For the CDR3, the DNA is TGTGCCAGCTCACCGGGGGGTGAGTCTAACTATGGCTACACCTTC.

In this sample, this clone turned up a few times. V usage is TRBV30 and J usage is TRBJ1-4, with no clear D. The ends were cut back, 1 base at V and 10 bases at J, with 10 bases in the middle. This CDR3 spans 12 amino acids. Germline V CDR1 and CDR2: GTSNPN, SVGIG (reference sequence). This chain's CDR3 is CAWSDPPGKLFF. The CDR3 bases are TGTGCCTGGAGTGACCCCCCCGGAAAACTGTTTTTT. Filled out from reference TRBV30 and TRBJ1-4, the complete variable domain reads SQTIHQWPATLVQPVGSPLSLECTVEGTSNPNLYWYRQAAGRGLQLLFYSVGIGQISSEVPQNLSASRPQDRQFILSSKKLLLSDSGFYLCAWSDPPGKLFFGSGTQLSVL.